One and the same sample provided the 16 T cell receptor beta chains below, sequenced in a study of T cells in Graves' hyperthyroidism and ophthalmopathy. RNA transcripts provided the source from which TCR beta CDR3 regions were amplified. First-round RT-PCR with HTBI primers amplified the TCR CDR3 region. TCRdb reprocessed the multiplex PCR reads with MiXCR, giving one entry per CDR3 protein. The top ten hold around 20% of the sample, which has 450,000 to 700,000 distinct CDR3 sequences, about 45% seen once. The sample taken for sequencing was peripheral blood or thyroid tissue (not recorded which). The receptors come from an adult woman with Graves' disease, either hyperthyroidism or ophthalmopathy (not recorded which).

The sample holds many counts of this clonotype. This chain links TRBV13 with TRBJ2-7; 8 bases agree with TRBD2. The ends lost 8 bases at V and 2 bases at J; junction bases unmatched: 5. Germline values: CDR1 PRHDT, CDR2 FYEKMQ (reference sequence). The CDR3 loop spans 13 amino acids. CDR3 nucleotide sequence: TGTGCCAGCGCGACTAGCGATACCTACGAGCAGTACTTC. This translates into CASATSDTYEQYF.

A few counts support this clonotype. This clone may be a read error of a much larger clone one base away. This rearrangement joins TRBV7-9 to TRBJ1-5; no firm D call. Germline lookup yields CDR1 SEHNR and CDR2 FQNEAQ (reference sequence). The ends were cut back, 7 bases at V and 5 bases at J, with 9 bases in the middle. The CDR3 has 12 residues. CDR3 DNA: TGTGCCAGCAACGACGGGGATCAGCCCCAGCATTTT. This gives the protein CASNDGDQPQHF.

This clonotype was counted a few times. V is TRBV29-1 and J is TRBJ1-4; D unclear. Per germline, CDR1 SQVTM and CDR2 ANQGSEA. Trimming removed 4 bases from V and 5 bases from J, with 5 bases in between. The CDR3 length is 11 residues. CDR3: CSVGRNEKLFF. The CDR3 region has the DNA TGCAGCGTTGGAAGAAATGAAAAACTGTTTTTT.

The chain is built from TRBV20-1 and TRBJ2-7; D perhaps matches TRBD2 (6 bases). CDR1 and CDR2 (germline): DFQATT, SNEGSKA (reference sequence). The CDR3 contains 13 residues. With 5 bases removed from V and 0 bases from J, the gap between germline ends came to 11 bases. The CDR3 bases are TGCAGTGCTCGGGACTCCCTCTCCTACGAGCAGTACTTC. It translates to CSARDSLSYEQYF.

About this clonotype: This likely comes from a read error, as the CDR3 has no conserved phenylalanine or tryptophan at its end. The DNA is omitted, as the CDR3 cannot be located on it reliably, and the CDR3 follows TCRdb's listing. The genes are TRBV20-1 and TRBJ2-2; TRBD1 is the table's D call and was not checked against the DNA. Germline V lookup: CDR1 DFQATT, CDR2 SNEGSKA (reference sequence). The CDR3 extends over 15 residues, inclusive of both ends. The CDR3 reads CSAETGGYTCLGTAD.

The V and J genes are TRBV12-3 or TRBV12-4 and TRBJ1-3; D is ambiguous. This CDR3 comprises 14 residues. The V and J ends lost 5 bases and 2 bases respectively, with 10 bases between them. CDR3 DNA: TGTGCCAGCAGTGGGTACGGGGCTGGAAACACCATATATTTT. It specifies CASSGYGAGNTIYF.

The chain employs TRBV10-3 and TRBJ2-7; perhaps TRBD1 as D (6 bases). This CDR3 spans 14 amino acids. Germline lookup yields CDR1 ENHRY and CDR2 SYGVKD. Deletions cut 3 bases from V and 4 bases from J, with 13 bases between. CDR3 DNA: TGTGCCATCAGTGATTCCAGGGGCGGGTACGAGCAGTACTTC. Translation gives CAISDSRGGYEQYF.

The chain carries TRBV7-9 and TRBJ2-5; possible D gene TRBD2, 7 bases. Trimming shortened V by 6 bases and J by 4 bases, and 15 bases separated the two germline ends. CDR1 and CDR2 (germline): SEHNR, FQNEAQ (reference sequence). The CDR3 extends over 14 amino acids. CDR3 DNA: TGTGCCAGCAGGGGGGGGGGCGTCGGAGAGACCCAGTACTTC. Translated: CASRGGGVGETQYF.

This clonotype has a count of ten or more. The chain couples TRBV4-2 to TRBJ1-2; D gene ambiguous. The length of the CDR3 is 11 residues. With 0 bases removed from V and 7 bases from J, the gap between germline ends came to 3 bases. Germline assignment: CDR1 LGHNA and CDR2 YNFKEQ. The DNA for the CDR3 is TGTGCCAGCAGCCAAGAGGGTGGCTACACCTTC. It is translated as CASSQEGGYTF.

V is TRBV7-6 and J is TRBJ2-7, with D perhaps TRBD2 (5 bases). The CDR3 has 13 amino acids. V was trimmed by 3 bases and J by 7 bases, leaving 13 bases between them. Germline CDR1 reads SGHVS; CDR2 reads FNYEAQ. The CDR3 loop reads CASSFEHSGEQYF. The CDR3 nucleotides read TGTGCCAGCAGCTTTGAGCATTCGGGGGAGCAGTACTTC.

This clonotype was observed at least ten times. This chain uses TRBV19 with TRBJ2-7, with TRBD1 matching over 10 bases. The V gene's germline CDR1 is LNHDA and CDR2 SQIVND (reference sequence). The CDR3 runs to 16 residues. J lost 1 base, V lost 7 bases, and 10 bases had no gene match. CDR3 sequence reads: CASNPRGDRGSYEQYF. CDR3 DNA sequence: TGTGCCAGTAACCCCCGGGGGGACAGGGGATCCTACGAGCAGTACTTC.

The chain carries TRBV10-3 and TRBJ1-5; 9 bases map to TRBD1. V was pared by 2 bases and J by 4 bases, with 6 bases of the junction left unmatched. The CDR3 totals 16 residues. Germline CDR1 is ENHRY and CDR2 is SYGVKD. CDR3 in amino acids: CAISEPPGQGNQPQHF. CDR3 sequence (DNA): TGTGCCATCAGTGAGCCGCCGGGACAGGGAAATCAGCCCCAGCATTTT.

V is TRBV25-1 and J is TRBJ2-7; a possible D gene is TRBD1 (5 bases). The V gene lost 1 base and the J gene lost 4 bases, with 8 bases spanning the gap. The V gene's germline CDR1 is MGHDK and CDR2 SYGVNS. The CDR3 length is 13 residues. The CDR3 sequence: CASSEFQGYEQYF. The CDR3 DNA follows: TGTGCCAGCAGTGAATTCCAGGGTTACGAGCAGTACTTC.

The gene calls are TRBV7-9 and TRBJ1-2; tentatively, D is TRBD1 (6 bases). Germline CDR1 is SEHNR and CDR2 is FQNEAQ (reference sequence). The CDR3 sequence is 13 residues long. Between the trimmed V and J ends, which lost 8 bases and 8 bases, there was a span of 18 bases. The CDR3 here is CASDPEGGYGYTF. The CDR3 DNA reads TGTGCCAGCGACCCCGAAGGGGGGTACGGCTACACCTTC.

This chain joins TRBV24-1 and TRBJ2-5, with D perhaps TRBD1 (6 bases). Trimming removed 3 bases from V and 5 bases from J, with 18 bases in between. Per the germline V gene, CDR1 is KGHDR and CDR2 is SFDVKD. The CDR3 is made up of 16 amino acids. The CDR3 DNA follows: TGTGCCACCAGTGATCCGGACAGTTCGTCGCGGGAGACCCAGTACTTC. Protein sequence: CATSDPDSSSRETQYF.

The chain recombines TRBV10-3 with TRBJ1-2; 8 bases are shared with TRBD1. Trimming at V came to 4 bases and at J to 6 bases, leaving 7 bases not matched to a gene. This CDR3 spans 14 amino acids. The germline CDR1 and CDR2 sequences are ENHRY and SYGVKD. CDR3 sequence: CAISGRTGFHGYTF. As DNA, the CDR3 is TGTGCCATCAGTGGGAGGACAGGGTTCCATGGCTACACCTTC.